These 5 T cell receptor beta chains were sequenced from one sample in a study of blood T cell repertoires in COVID-19. TCRdb's table, derived via immunoSEQ multiplex PCR, lists solely in-frame clones and lacks some. This table has 88,000 or so clones, 86% appearing once. Sample: peripheral blood. The source of these receptors is a man aged 55 to 69 with acute or convalescent COVID-19.

This clone appeared once. V gene TRBV19 combines with J gene TRBJ1-2; 8 bases line up with TRBD1. This CDR3 is 13 amino acids long. Unmatched junction bases numbered 6, after V lost 5 bases and J lost 7 bases. From germline, CDR1 is LNHDA and CDR2 SQIVND (reference sequence). The CDR3 protein is CASSQTGERGYTF. Written as DNA, the CDR3 is TGTGCCAGTAGTCAGACAGGGGAGCGTGGCTACACCTTC.

The CDR3 DNA sequence: TGTGCCAGCAGCCAAGCACTAGCGGGGAACTACGAGCAGTACTTC. Translation: CASSQALAGNYEQYF. The rearrangement uses TRBV7-8 and TRBJ2-7; TRBD2 matches 10 bases. The CDR3 loop spans 15 amino acids. CDR1 SGHVS and CDR2 FQNEAQ come from the germline V gene. V gave up 5 bases and J gave up 3 bases; unmatched junction bases: 7.

This chain joins TRBV5-1 and TRBJ2-3; 15 bases agree with TRBD2. V was pared by 3 bases and J by 2 bases, with 4 bases of the junction left unmatched. The germline V gene encodes CDR1 SGHRS and CDR2 YFSETQ. The CDR3 sequence is 17 residues long. This CDR3 reads CASSSRTSGGATDTQYF. CDR3 coding DNA: TGCGCCAGCAGCTCTCGGACTAGCGGGGGGGCCACAGATACGCAGTATTTT. Supplemented by reference TRBV5-1 and TRBJ2-3, the full variable domain reads KAGVTQTPRYLIKTRGQQVTLSCSPISGHRSVSWYQQTPGQGLQFLFEYFSETQRNKGNFPGRFSGRQFSNSRSEMNVSTLELGDSALYLCASSSRTSGGATDTQYFGPGTRLTVL.

This chain's CDR3 is CARSLRGGHPEKLMNTEAFF. The DNA for the CDR3 is TGTGCCAGAAGCTTGAGAGGGGGTCATCCTGAAAAACTTATGAACACTGAAGCTTTCTTT. This chain links TRBV5-3 with TRBJ1-1; D possibly corresponds to TRBD1 (6 bases). TRBV5-3 is given ORF status, its function remaining uncertain. CDR3 size: 20 residues. V dropped 1 base and J dropped 0 bases, with 25 bases sitting between them.

This chain links TRBV9 with TRBJ2-7; possible D gene TRBD2, 6 bases. CDR3 length equals 15 residues. Germline CDR1 SGDLS, CDR2 YYNGEE. Trimming pared 0 bases from V and 3 bases from J, leaving 13 bases between. The CDR3 bases are TGTGCCAGCAGCGTAGGTCCGGGAGCCAACTACGAGCAGTACTTC. This sequence encodes CASSVGPGANYEQYF.